Presented here are 32 T cell receptor beta chains from one specimen sequenced in a study of blood T cell repertoires in COVID-19. Profiling relied on immunoSEQ multiplex PCR, and the TCRdb table lists in-frame clones only, not all of them. The sample has about 170,000 clones, just under 85% seen once; the top ten hold 2.5% to 3%. Sequencing was performed on peripheral blood. The receptors were gathered from a woman aged 80 or older with COVID-19, enrolled during active disease.

The chain couples TRBV2 to TRBJ1-2, with D uncertain. This CDR3 contains 15 residues. Germline values: CDR1 SNHLY, CDR2 FYNNEI. Trimming left V 6 bases short and J 7 bases short, with 21 bases between. The CDR3 DNA sequence: TGTGCCAGCAGGTACCGGGCCACGGGAACGGGTGGCTACACCTTC. The encoded protein is CASRYRATGTGGYTF.

The chain carries TRBV6-4 and TRBJ2-5, with D perhaps TRBD1 (6 bases). The CDR3 length is 16 residues. CDR1 is MRHNA and CDR2 is SNTAGT in the germline V gene. V was trimmed by 6 bases and J by 1 base, leaving 18 bases between them. In DNA, the CDR3 is TGTGCCAGCAGGGTTAGGACAGCAGGAAGCCAAGAGACCCAGTACTTC. This gives the protein CASRVRTAGSQETQYF.

The chain's CDR3 is CASSPTGARVETQYF. The CDR3 region has the DNA TGTGCCAGCAGCCCGACAGGGGCCCGCGTAGAGACCCAGTACTTC. This chain connects TRBV28 to TRBJ2-5; 8 nucleotides align to TRBD1. V gave up 6 bases and J gave up 4 bases; unmatched junction bases: 10. The CDR3 is made up of 15 amino acids. CDR1 is MDHEN and CDR2 is SYDVKM in the germline V gene.

CDR3 in amino acids: CASSLRWRTYEQYF. In DNA, the CDR3 is TGTGCCAGCAGCTTGAGGTGGAGAACCTACGAGCAGTACTTC. The rearrangement uses TRBV5-5 and TRBJ2-7; D not resolved. Germline V gene sequence: CDR1 SGHKS, CDR2 YYEKEE (reference sequence). V shed 1 base and J shed 2 bases, with 10 bases lying between them. The CDR3 consists of 14 residues.

The V and J genes are TRBV9 and TRBJ2-5; TRBD2 agrees at 7 bases. The CDR3 is made up of 16 amino acids. With 4 bases clipped from V and 9 bases from J, the junction kept 18 bases outside the gene matches. Germline V gene data show CDR1 as SGDLS and CDR2 as YYNGEE. The CDR3 reads CASSPRGGSGASAQYF. CDR3 bases: TGTGCCAGCAGCCCGAGGGGTGGGAGCGGGGCTTCGGCCCAGTACTTC. Using reference TRBV9 and TRBJ2-5 for the parts outside the CDR3, the full variable domain is DSGVTQTPKHLITATGQRVTLRCSPRSGDLSVYWYQQSLDQGLQFLIQYYNGEERAKGNILERFSAQQFPDLHSELNLSSLELGDSALYFCASSPRGGSGASAQYFGPGTRLLVL.

The V and J genes are TRBV29-1 and TRBJ1-2; TRBD1 is a possible D gene (6 bases). The CDR3 is 14 amino acids. Germline V gene lookup returns CDR1 SQVTM and CDR2 ANQGSEA. V was clipped by 2 bases and J by 0 bases, with 10 bases between them. The CDR3 is CSVETGIANYGYTF. In nucleotides, the CDR3 is TGCAGCGTTGAAACAGGGATTGCTAACTATGGCTACACCTTC.

The J gene is TRBJ2-1, the V gene TRBV11-1; D is possibly TRBD1 (6 bases). V was pared by 4 bases and J by 7 bases, with 14 bases between. From germline, CDR1 is SGHAT and CDR2 FQDESV (reference sequence). The CDR3 totals 14 residues. As DNA, the CDR3 is TGTGCCAGCAGCTCCCGGACAAGGGGGAATGAGCAGTTCTTC. It yields the protein CASSSRTRGNEQFF.

The V gene is TRBV25-1, the J gene TRBJ2-4; 11 bases line up with TRBD1. V gave up 0 bases and J gave up 5 bases; unmatched junction bases: 9. Germline V lookup: CDR1 MGHDK, CDR2 SYGVNS. There are 18 residues in the CDR3. CDR3 region: CASSEYKSGTGGENIQYF. The CDR3 DNA is TGTGCCAGCAGTGAATATAAGTCAGGGACAGGGGGAGAAAACATTCAGTACTTC.

This clone appeared a few times. J is TRBJ1-1 and V is TRBV11-2; a possible D gene is TRBD1 (6 bases). Germline V gives CDR1 SGHAT, CDR2 FQNNGV. V lost 3 bases and J lost 5, with 10 bases in between. The CDR3 length is 13 residues. The CDR3 DNA reads TGTGCCAGCAGCTTCCTGGACAGTACTGAAGCTTTCTTT. As protein: CASSFLDSTEAFF.

The chain links TRBV9 to TRBJ2-7; 9 nucleotides line up with TRBD1. The V segment lost 5 bases and the J segment 3 bases; nucleotides outside the gene matches: 12. The CDR3 consists of 16 residues. Germline V gives CDR1 SGDLS, CDR2 YYNGEE. The CDR3 bases are TGTGCCAGCAGTTTCGGGGGGACAGGGATCCTCTACGAGCAGTACTTC. This gives the protein CASSFGGTGILYEQYF.

This chain links TRBV7-8 with TRBJ1-2; 7 bases are a match to TRBD1. The CDR3 is 15 residues long. The germline CDR1 and CDR2 sequences are SGHVS and FQNEAQ. The V and J ends lost 7 bases and 8 bases, in that order; junction bases with no gene match: 16. The DNA for the CDR3 is TGTGCCAGCAACCCCCCCGGACAGGAGCTGAGGGGCTACACCTTC. This gives the protein CASNPPGQELRGYTF.

The chain uses TRBV9 and TRBJ2-3; 9 bases align to TRBD2. Germline trimming cut 3 bases from V and 0 bases from J; bases unmatched to any gene: 8. CDR1 and CDR2 from the germline V gene are SGDLS and YYNGEE. This CDR3 spans 17 amino acids. The chain's CDR3 is CASSATAGGSSTDTQYF. The CDR3 DNA reads TGTGCCAGCAGCGCGACAGCGGGAGGCTCTAGCACAGATACGCAGTATTTT.

The chain uses TRBV20-1 and TRBJ1-2; no definite D call. Germline-derived CDR1 and CDR2 are DFQATT and SNEGSKA (reference sequence). CDR3 length: 9 residues. Trimming shortened V by 5 bases and J by 8 bases, and 6 bases separated the two germline ends. Written as DNA, the CDR3 is TGCAGTGCTGACATGGGCTACACCTTC. It translates to CSADMGYTF.

The chain has TRBV10-3 and TRBJ1-5, with 10 bases aligning to TRBD1. The length of the CDR3 is 15 residues. After removal of 4 bases from V and 4 bases from J, the junction contained 4 bases not matched to a gene. Looked up from germline, CDR1 is ENHRY and CDR2 is SYGVKD. The CDR3 bases are TGTGCCATCAGTGCGACAGGGGGCAGAAATCAGCCCCAGCATTTT. Its protein product is CAISATGGRNQPQHF.

The chain joins TRBV6-2 or TRBV6-3 to TRBJ2-1; TRBD1 aligns across 9 bases. Germline V gene lookup returns CDR1 MNHEY and CDR2 SVGEGT. V lost 4 bases, J lost 4 bases, and 5 bases stayed unmatched. The CDR3 has 15 residues. DNA of the CDR3: TGTGCCAGCAGTTCCGGACAGGGGACGTACAATGAGCAGTTCTTC. It is translated as CASSSGQGTYNEQFF.

The chain has TRBV27 and TRBJ1-6, with a possible D match to TRBD1 (5 bases). The length of the CDR3 is 14 residues. Germline CDR1 reads MNHEY; CDR2 reads SMNVEV (reference sequence). Deletions cut 1 base from V and 7 bases from J, with 8 bases between. In DNA, the CDR3 is TGTGCCAGCAGTTTATGGCAGGGAAATTCACCCCTCCACTTT. It is translated as CASSLWQGNSPLHF.

V and J are TRBV15 and TRBJ2-3, with 12 bases that match TRBD2. Germline CDR1 is LNHNV and CDR2 is YYDKDF (reference sequence). V was pared by 5 bases and J by 3 bases, with 6 bases of the junction left unmatched. The CDR3 runs to 16 residues. The CDR3 DNA sequence: TGTGCCACCAGCCGGCGGACTAGCGGGGCGACAGATACGCAGTATTTT. Translated: CATSRRTSGATDTQYF. The full variable domain, with the rest looked up from reference TRBV15 and TRBJ2-3, is DAMVIQNPRYQVTQFGKPVTLSCSQTLNHNVMYWYQQKSSQAPKLLFHYYDKDFNNEADTPDNFQSRRPNTSFCFLDIRSPGLGDTAMYLCATSRRTSGATDTQYFGPGTRLTVL.

The chain employs TRBV5-4 and TRBJ2-1; possibly TRBD2 for D (5 bases). Germline values: CDR1 SGHNT, CDR2 YYREEE (reference sequence). V was shortened by 0 bases and J by 8 bases, with 12 bases between the two germline ends. The CDR3 spans 14 residues. The CDR3 sequence is CASSLARGGDEQFF. The CDR3, as DNA: TGTGCCAGCAGCTTGGCCCGGGGTGGTGATGAGCAGTTCTTC.

The chain is built from TRBV7-2 and TRBJ2-5; TRBD2 agrees at 8 bases. V lost 3 bases to trimming and J lost 0 bases; unmatched junction nucleotides: 6. The CDR3 length is 16 residues. CDR1 is SGHTA, CDR2 FQGNSA, per germline. CDR3 coding DNA: TGTGCCAGCAGCTTCCCGCCGGGGGGGGACCAAGAGACCCAGTACTTC. Translation gives CASSFPPGGDQETQYF.

This clone was counted only a few times. The chain recombines TRBV7-9 with TRBJ1-2; D gene unclear. The germline gives CDR1 SEHNR, CDR2 FQNEAQ (reference sequence). The CDR3 has 12 amino acids. V was trimmed by 2 bases and J by 5 bases, leaving 6 bases between them. The CDR3, as DNA: TGTGCCAGCAGCTTACCGTCTTATGGCTACACCTTC. Residues: CASSLPSYGYTF.

The chain is built from TRBV19 and TRBJ1-5, with TRBD1 matching 9 bases. V shed 4 bases and J 9 bases; nucleotides not matched to a gene: 4. The CDR3 loop spans 13 amino acids. Germline lookup yields CDR1 LNHDA and CDR2 SQIVND (reference sequence). CDR3 in DNA: TGTGCCAGTAGTACGGGACAGGGAGGGCCCCAGCATTTT. This encodes CASSTGQGGPQHF.

The chain recombines TRBV7-2 with TRBJ2-5; D may be TRBD1 (6 bases). Trimming pared 6 bases from V and 5 bases from J, leaving 16 bases between. The germline V gene encodes CDR1 SGHTA and CDR2 FQGNSA. The CDR3 is made up of 14 amino acids. The CDR3: CASRTQGSRETQYF. The CDR3 DNA reads TGTGCCAGCAGAACACAGGGATCCAGGGAGACCCAGTACTTC.

This chain connects TRBV7-9 to TRBJ1-1; 11 bases agree with TRBD1. The CDR3 has 15 residues. Germline trimming cut 5 bases from V and 4 bases from J; bases unmatched to any gene: 6. Germline CDR1 SEHNR, CDR2 FQNEAQ (reference sequence). CDR3 bases: TGTGCCAGCAGCAAACGGACAGGGGGCGGCACTGAAGCTTTCTTT. It translates to CASSKRTGGGTEAFF.

The CDR3 DNA is TGTGCCAGCAGCTTAGGGAGACGTGATACGCAGTATTTT. Translating it yields CASSLGRRDTQYF. The chain is built from TRBV11-2 and TRBJ2-3, with D unclear. The CDR3 is 13 residues long. V was clipped by 1 base and J by 6 bases, with 8 bases between them. Germline V gene sequence: CDR1 SGHAT, CDR2 FQNNGV.

The V gene is TRBV2, the J gene TRBJ1-5; a possible D gene is TRBD1 (6 bases). Germline CDR1 reads SNHLY; CDR2 reads FYNNEI. V was trimmed by 3 bases and J by 7 bases, leaving 16 bases between them. The CDR3 is 15 residues long. The CDR3 spells CASSEQQGRGQPQHF. CDR3 in DNA: TGTGCCAGCAGTGAGCAACAGGGCCGGGGACAGCCCCAGCATTTT.

The V and J genes are TRBV6-5 and TRBJ2-5; 11 positions match TRBD1. CDR1 and CDR2 from the germline V gene are MNHEY and SVGAGI. The CDR3 totals 16 residues. V lost 0 bases to trimming and J lost 5 bases; unmatched junction nucleotides: 5. CDR3 DNA: TGTGCCAGCAGTTACTCCTGGACAGGGGGCGCCGAGACCCAGTACTTC. Encoded protein: CASSYSWTGGAETQYF.

This chain connects TRBV27 to TRBJ1-6; D possibly corresponds to TRBD1 (5 bases). In germline, CDR1 is MNHEY, CDR2 SMNVEV (reference sequence). There are 13 residues in the CDR3. The V gene lost 4 bases and the J gene lost 8 bases, with 9 bases spanning the gap. In nucleotides, the CDR3 is TGTGCCAGCAGTTCCATCAGGGATTCACCCCTCCACTTT. Translation: CASSSIRDSPLHF.

This clone has a single count. The chain is built from TRBV28 and TRBJ1-2, with TRBD1 matching 7 bases. CDR1 is MDHEN and CDR2 is SYDVKM in the germline V gene. V shed 4 bases and J 8 bases; nucleotides not matched to a gene: 10. This CDR3 contains 14 residues. In nucleotides, the CDR3 is TGTGCCAGCAGTTCTACAGGGGAAGGGGGCGGCTACACCTTC. The encoded protein is CASSSTGEGGGYTF.

J is TRBJ2-5 and V is TRBV2, with 12 bases aligning to TRBD2. CDR1 and CDR2 (germline): SNHLY, FYNNEI. Unmatched junction bases numbered 3, after V lost 10 bases and J lost 3 bases. The CDR3 totals 13 residues. CDR3 region: CATTSGSKETQYF. The CDR3 DNA reads TGTGCCACGACTAGCGGGAGCAAAGAGACCCAGTACTTC.

This sequence joins TRBV7-3 and TRBJ2-3, with a possible D match to TRBD2 (7 bases). CDR1 SGHTA and CDR2 FQGTGA come from the germline V gene. The length of the CDR3 is 15 residues. The germline V and J ends were trimmed by 5 bases and 2 bases, with 14 bases remaining between them. The CDR3 coding sequence is TGTGCCAGCAGCCGCTTGGGGGGGCCCACAGATACGCAGTATTTT. It is translated as CASSRLGGPTDTQYF.

The chain combines TRBV7-8 with TRBJ1-1, with D perhaps TRBD1 (5 bases). CDR3 length: 15 residues. Trimming removed 5 bases from V and 4 bases from J, with 17 bases in between. Germline V gene data show CDR1 as SGHVS and CDR2 as FQNEAQ. CDR3: CASSRYPGFGTEAFF. The CDR3 nucleotides are TGTGCCAGCAGCCGATACCCAGGGTTCGGCACTGAAGCTTTCTTT.

This clone came up once. The chain has TRBV7-2 and TRBJ2-1; 7 bases are shared with TRBD1. The CDR3 has 12 residues. Germline CDR1 SGHTA, CDR2 FQGNSA. V gave up 6 bases and J gave up 11 bases; unmatched junction bases: 7. CDR3 sequence: CASSLPGQKQFF. The CDR3 DNA follows: TGTGCCAGCAGTCTTCCGGGACAGAAGCAGTTCTTC.